The following is a T cell receptor beta chain sequence with its context. Its antigen remains unidentified. With 5 bases removed from V and 0 bases from J, the gap between germline ends came to 11 bases. This CDR3 is built from 15 residues. The germline gives CDR1 SGHVS, CDR2 FQNEAQ. The data stem from a study of human T cells and chemical hapten exposure. Study-level background: DPC (0.01%) was patch tested on the upper back and read at 6 days.

Time point of the sample: patch test 1, 2 weeks after DPC sensitization. Treatment: therapeutic diphenylcyclopropenone sensitization with weekly scalp DPC. Within the library, unique molecular identifiers were attached to each individual cDNA molecule. TCRdb re-called the RACE reads with MiXCR, one entry per CDR3 protein. The sample has approximately 80,000 distinct CDR3 sequences, around 7% seen once. Study-wide results and limits: Patch test score rose with PT1 expanded TCR count, significant at thresholds 8, 16 and 32, not 4.

The chain combines TRBV7-8 with TRBJ1-5; no definite D call. This TCR derives from a woman aged 25 to 45 with alopecia areata. Some clones in this sample may be carry-over from other donors' samples. The sample in question was whole blood, obtained in connection with sensitization to the hapten diphenylcyclopropenone (DPC). CDR3 protein: CASSQRRISNQPQHF. The DNA for the CDR3 is TGTGCCAGCAGCCAGCGACGGATTAGCAATCAGCCCCAGCATTTT.